This TCR beta chain appears in the sequencing data of a study of T-cell memory formation after mild COVID-19. Overall study results and limits: The CD4+ clones that contracted clustered mainly within CM and EM, and the CD8+ clones concentrated in EMRA.

Germline CDR1 and CDR2: MGHDK and SYGVNS. The CDR3 sequence is 18 residues long. V was clipped by 4 bases and J by 4 bases; unmatched bases: 9. After 5'RACE with constant-segment primers, TCR alpha and TCR beta cDNA libraries carrying sample barcodes and UMIs were obtained. One entry per CDR3 protein, called by TCRdb with MiXCR from the 5' RACE reads. This table holds about 200,000 distinct CDR3 sequences, approximately 10% found once. About this clonotype itself: What it recognizes is unknown.

Material for sequencing was PBMCs or a T cell subset sorted from them (not recorded which). The receptor was isolated from a man aged 18 to 30 who had mild COVID-19 (a few samples of this study predate the infection). Cell type and time point are not known. V is TRBV25-1 and J is TRBJ1-6, with 11 bases lining up with TRBD1. The CDR3, as DNA: TGTGCCAGCAGTGGAGGGACAGGGGGGTCTATTTATAATTCACCCCTCCACTTT. This sequence encodes CASSGGTGGSIYNSPLHF. The full variable domain, with the rest looked up from reference TRBV25-1 and TRBJ1-6, is EADIYQTPRYLVIGTGKKITLECSQTMGHDKMYWYQQDPGMELHLIHYSYGVNSTEKGDLSSESTVSRIRTEHFPLTLESARPSHTSQYLCASSGGTGGSIYNSPLHFGNGTRLTVT.